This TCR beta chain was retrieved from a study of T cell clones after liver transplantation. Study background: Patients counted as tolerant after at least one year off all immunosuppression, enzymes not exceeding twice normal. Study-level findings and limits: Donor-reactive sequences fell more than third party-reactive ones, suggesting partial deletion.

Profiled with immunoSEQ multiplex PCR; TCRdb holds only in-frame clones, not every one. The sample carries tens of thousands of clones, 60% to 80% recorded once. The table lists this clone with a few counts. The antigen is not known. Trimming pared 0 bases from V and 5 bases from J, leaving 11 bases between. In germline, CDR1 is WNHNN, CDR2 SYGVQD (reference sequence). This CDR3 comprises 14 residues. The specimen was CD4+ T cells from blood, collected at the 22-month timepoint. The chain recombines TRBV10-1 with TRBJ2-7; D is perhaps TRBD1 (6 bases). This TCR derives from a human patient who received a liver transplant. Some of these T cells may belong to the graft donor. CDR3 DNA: TGCGCCAGCAGTGAGTCGACAGGCCTTAACGAGCAGTACTTC. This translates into CASSESTGLNEQYF.